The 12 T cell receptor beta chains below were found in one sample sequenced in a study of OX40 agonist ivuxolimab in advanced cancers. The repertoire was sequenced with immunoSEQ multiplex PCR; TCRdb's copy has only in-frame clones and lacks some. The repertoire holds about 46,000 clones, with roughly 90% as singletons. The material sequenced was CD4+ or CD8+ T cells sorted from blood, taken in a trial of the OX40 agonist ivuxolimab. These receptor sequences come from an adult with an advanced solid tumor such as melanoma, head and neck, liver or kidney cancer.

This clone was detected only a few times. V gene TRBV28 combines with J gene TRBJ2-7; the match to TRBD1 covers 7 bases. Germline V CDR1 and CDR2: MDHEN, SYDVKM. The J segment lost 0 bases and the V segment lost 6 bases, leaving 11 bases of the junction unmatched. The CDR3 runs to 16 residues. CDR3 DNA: TGTGCCAGCAGGGCACAGGGGACCTTCAGCTCCTACGAGCAGTACTTC. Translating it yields CASRAQGTFSSYEQYF. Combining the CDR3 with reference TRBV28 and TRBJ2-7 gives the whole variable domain DVKVTQSSRYLVKRTGEKVFLECVQDMDHENMFWYRQDPGLGLRLIYFSYDVKMKEKGDIPEGYSVSREKKERFSLILESASTNQTSMYLCASRAQGTFSSYEQYFGPGTRLTVT.

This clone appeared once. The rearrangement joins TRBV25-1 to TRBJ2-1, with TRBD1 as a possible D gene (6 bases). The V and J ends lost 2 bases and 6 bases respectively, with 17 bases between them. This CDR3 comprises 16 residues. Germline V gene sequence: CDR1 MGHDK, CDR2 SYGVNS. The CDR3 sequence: CASSEPGPQGPNEQFF. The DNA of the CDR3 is TGTGCCAGCAGTGAACCGGGACCACAGGGTCCCAATGAGCAGTTCTTC.

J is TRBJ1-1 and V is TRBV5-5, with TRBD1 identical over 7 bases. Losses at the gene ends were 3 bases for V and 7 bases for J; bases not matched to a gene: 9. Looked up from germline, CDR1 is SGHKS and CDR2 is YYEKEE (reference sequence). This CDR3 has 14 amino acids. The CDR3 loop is CASSSSGTDHEAFF. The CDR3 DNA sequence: TGTGCCAGCAGCTCGTCGGGGACAGACCATGAAGCTTTCTTT.

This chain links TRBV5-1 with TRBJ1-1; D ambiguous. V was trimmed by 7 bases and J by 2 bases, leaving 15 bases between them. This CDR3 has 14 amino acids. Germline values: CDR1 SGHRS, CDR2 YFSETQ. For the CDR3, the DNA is TGCGCCAGCGCCCTCACTCTTACTAACACTGAAGCTTTCTTT. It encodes CASALTLTNTEAFF.

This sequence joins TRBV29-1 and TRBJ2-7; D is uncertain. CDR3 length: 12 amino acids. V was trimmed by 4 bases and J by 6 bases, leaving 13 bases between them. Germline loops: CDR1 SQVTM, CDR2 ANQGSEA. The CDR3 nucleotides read TGCAGCGTTGCCCCTAGTTTAACCGAGCAGTACTTC. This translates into CSVAPSLTEQYF.

As DNA, the CDR3 is TGTGCCAGCAGTTTACTAGCGGGAGGTTTTACCGGGGAGCTGTTTTTT. Translating it yields CASSLLAGGFTGELFF. J is TRBJ2-2 and V is TRBV28; 11 bases line up with TRBD2. This CDR3 has 16 amino acids. The germline CDR1 and CDR2 sequences are MDHEN and SYDVKM. The V gene end was trimmed by 2 bases and the J gene end by 5 bases; junction bases not matched to a gene: 4.

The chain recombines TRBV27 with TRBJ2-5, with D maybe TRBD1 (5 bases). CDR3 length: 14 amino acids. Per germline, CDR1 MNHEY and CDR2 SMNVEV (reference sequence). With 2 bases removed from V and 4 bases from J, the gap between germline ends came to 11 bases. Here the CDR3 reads CASSLSRTIETQYF. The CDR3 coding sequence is TGTGCCAGCAGTTTAAGTAGGACAATAGAGACCCAGTACTTC.

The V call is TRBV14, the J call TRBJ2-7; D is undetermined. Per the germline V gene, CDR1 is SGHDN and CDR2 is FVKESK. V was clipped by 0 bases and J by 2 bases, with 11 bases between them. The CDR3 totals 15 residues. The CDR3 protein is CASSQDWTVTYEQYF. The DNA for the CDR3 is TGTGCCAGCAGCCAAGACTGGACGGTGACCTACGAGCAGTACTTC.

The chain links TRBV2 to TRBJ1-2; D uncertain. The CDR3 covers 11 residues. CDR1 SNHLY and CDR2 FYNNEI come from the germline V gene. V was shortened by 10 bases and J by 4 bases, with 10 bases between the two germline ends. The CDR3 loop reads CAITELYGYTF. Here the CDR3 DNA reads TGTGCCATCACAGAGCTCTATGGCTACACCTTC.

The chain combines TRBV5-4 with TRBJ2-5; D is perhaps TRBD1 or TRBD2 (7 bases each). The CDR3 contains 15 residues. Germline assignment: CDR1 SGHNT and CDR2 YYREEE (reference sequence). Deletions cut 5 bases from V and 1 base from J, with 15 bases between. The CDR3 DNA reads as TGTGCCAGCAGTCCCGGGGGGACAGCCCAAGAGACCCAGTACTTC. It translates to CASSPGGTAQETQYF.

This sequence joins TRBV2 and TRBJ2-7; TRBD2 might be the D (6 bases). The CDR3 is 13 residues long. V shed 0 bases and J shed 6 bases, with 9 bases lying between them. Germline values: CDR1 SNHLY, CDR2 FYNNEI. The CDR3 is CASSEAGGFEQYF. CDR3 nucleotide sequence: TGTGCCAGCAGTGAAGCCGGAGGGTTCGAGCAGTACTTC. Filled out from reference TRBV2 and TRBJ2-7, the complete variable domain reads EPEVTQTPSHQVTQMGQEVILRCVPISNHLYFYWYRQILGQKVEFLVSFYNNEISEKSEIFDDQFSVERPDGSNFTLKIRSTKLEDSAMYFCASSEAGGFEQYFGPGTRLTVT.

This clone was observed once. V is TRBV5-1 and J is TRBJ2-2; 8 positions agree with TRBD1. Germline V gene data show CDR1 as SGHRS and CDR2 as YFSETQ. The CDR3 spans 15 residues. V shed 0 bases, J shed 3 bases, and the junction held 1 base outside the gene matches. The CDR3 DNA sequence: TGCGCCAGCAGCTTGGCGGACAGGGACACCGGGGAGCTGTTTTTT. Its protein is CASSLADRDTGELFF.